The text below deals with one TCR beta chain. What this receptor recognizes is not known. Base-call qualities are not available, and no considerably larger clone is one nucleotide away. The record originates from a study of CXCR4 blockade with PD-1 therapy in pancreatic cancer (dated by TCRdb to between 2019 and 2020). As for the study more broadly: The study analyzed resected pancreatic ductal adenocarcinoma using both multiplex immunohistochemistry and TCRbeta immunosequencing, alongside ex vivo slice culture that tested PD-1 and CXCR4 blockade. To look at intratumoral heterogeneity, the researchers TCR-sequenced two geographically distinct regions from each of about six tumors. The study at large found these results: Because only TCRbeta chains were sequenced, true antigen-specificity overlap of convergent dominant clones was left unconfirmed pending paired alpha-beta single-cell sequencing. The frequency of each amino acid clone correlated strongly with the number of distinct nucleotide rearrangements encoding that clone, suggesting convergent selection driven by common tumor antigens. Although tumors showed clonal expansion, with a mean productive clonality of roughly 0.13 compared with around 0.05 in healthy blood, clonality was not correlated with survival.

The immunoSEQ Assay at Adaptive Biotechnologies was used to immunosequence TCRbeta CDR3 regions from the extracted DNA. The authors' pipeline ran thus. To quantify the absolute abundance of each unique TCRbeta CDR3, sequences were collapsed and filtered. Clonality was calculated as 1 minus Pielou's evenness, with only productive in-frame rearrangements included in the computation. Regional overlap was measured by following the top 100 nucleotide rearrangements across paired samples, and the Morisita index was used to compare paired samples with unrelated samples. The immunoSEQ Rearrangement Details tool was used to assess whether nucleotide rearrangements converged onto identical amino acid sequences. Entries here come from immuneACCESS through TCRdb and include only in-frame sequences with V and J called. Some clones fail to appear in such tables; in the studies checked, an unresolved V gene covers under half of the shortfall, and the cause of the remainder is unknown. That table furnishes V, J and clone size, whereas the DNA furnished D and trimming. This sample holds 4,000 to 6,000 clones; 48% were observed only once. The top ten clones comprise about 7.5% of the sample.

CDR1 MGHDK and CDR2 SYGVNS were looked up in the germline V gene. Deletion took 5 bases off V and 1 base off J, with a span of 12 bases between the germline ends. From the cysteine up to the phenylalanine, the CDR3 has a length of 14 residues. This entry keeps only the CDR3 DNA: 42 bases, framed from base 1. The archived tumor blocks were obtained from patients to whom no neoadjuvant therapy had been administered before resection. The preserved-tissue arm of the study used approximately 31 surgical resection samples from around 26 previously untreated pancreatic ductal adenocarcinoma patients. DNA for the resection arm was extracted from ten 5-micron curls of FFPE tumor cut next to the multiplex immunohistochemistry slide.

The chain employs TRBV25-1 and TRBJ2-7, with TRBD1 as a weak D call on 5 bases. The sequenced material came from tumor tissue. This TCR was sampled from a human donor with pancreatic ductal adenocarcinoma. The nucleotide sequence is TGTGCCAGCAGTATGACAGATTTTTCCTACGAGCAGTACTTC. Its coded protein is CASSMTDFSYEQYF.